This T cell receptor (beta chain) was documented in a study of CD8 T cells in Susac syndrome. Random hexamers served to reverse transcribe roughly 0.5 to 1 ug RNA. From the immunoSEQ multiplex PCR reads, TCRdb called clonotypes with MiXCR, one entry per CDR3 protein. This sample yields 90,000 to 150,000 distinct CDR3 sequences, of which 85% to 95% are seen a single time; more than 0.09% belongs to the top ten. This CDR3 contains 16 residues. V was trimmed by 1 base and J by 0 bases, leaving 12 bases between them. The germline gives CDR1 SGHAT, CDR2 FQNNGV. TCR beta sequencing covered blood CD8+ and CD4+ T cells.

V usage is TRBV11-2 and J usage is TRBJ2-5, with a tentative D call TRBD2 (6 bases). The TCR was taken from a human donor in good health. The sequenced material came from CD4+ T cells from PBMCs. The CDR3 loop reads CASSLVRAGYQETQYF. DNA of the CDR3: TGTGCCAGCAGCTTAGTCAGGGCGGGGTACCAAGAGACCCAGTACTTC.